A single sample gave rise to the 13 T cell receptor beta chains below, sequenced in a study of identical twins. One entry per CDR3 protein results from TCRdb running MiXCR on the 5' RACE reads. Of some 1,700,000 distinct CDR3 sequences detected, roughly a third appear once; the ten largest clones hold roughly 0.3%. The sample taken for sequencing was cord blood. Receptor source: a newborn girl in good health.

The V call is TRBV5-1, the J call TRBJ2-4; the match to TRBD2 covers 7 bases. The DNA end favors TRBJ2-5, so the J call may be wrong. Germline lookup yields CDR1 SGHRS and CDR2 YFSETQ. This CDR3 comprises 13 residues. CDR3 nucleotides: TGCGCCAGCATCTCGGGACTACAAGAGACCCAGTACTTC. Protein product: CASISGLQETQYF.

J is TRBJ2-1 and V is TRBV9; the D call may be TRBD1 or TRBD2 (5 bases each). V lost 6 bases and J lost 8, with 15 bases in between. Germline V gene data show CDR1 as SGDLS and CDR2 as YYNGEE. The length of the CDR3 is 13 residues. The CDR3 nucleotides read TGTGCCAGCAACTCTAAGGGGAGCGATGAGCAGTTCTTC. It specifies CASNSKGSDEQFF.

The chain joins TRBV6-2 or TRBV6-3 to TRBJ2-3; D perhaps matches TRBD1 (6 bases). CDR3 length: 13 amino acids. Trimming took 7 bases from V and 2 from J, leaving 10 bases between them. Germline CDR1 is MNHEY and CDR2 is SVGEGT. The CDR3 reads CASNDRLTDTQYF. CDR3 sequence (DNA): TGTGCCAGCAATGACAGGCTCACAGATACGCAGTATTTT.

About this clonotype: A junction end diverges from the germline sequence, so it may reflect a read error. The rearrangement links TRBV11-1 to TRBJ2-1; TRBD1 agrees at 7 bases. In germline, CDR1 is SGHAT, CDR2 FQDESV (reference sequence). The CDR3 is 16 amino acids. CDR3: CASSARQTGRRDGQFF. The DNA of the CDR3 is TGCGCCAGCAGCGCACGACAGACAGGGCGTCGGGATGGGCAGTTCTTC. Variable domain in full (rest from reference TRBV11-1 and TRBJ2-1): EAEVAQSPRYKITEKSQAVAFWCDPISGHATLYWYRQILGQGPELLVQFQDESVVDDSQLPKDRFSAERLKGVDSTLKIQPAELGDSAMYLCASSARQTGRRDGQFFGPGTRLTVL.

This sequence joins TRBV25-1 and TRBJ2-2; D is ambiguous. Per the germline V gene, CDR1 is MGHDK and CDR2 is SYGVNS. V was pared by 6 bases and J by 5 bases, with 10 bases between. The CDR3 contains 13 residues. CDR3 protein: CASRSTGTGELFF. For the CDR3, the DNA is TGTGCCAGCAGATCGACCGGGACCGGGGAGCTGTTTTTT.

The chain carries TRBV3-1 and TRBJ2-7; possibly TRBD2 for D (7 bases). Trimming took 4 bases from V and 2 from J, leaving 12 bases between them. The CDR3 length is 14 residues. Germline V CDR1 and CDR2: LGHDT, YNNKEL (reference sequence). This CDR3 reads CASSRGGAPYEQYF. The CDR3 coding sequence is TGTGCCAGCAGCCGCGGGGGCGCGCCCTACGAGCAGTACTTC.

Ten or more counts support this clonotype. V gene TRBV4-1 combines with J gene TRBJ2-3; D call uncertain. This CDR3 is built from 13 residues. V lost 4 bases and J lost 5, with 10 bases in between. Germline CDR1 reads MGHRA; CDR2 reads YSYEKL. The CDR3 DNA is TGCGCCAGCAGCCCAGGCGTAGTAGATACGCAGTATTTT. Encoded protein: CASSPGVVDTQYF.

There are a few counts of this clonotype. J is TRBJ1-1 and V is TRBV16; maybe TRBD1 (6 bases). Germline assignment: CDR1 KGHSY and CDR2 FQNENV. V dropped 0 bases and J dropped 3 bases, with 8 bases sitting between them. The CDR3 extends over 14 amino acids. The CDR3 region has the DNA TGTGCCAGCAGCCAATCCAGGGGTTACACTGAAGCTTTCTTT. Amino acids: CASSQSRGYTEAFF.

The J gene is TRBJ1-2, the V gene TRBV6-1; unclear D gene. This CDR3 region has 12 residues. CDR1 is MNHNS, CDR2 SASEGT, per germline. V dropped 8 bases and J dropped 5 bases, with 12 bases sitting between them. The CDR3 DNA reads TGTGCCAGCGGAGCCTACCTTTATGGCTACACCTTC. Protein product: CASGAYLYGYTF.

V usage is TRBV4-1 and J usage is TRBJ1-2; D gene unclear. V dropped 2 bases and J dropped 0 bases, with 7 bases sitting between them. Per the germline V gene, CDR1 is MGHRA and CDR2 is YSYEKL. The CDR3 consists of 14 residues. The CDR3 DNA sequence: TGCGCCAGCAGCCAAAGGGTAACTAACTATGGCTACACCTTC. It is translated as CASSQRVTNYGYTF.

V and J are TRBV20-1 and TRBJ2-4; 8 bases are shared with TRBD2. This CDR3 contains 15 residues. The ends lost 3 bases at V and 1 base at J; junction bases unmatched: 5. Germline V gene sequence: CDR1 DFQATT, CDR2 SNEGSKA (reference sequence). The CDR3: CSASGGRSAKNIQYF. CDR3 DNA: TGCAGTGCTAGCGGCGGGAGGTCGGCCAAAAACATTCAGTACTTC.

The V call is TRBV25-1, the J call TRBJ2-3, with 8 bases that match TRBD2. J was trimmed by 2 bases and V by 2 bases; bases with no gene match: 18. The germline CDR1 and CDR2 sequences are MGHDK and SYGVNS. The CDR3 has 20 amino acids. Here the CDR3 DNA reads TGTGCCAGCAGTGAAGGGGTAGCGGGGTCGGGGGTTCGGACCACAGATACGCAGTATTTT. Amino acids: CASSEGVAGSGVRTTDTQYF. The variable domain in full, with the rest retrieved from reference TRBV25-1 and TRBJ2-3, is EADIYQTPRYLVIGTGKKITLECSQTMGHDKMYWYQQDPGMELHLIHYSYGVNSTEKGDLSSESTVSRIRTEHFPLTLESARPSHTSQYLCASSEGVAGSGVRTTDTQYFGPGTRLTVL.

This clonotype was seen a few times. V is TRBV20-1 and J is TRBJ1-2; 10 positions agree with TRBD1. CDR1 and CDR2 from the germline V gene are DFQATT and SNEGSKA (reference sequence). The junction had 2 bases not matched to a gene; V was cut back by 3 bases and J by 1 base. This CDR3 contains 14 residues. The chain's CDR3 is CSARDRGVNYGYTF. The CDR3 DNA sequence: TGCAGTGCTAGGGACAGGGGGGTTAACTATGGCTACACCTTC.